A selection of T cell receptor beta chains follows, all from one sample in a study of shared clonotypes between healthy human individuals. Clones were read by immunoSEQ multiplex PCR, and TCRdb kept only the in-frame ones, dropping some. The sample holds 2.3 million or so clones, just over 90% seen once. Sequenced sample: naive CD4+ T cells from PBMCs. These receptors originate from a man aged 18 to 29 in good health. Some clones in this sample may be carry-over from other donors' samples. The CDR3 runs from the conserved cysteine through the conserved F or W. A D gene is named only where the DNA matches it firmly. Clone size is stated in some rows and not others, as once, few, many or a class when expanded.

CDR3 DNA	CDR3 protein	clone size	J gene	D gene	V gene
TGTGCCAGCAGGTCGGGACAGCGCTATGGCTACACCTTC	CASRSGQRYGYTF	-	TRBJ1-2	TRBD1	TRBV2
TGTGCCAGCAGATACAACACTGAAGCTTTCTTT	CASRYNTEAFF	-	TRBJ1-1	-	TRBV28
TGTGCCAGCAGGGAGGGCCTCCTTAAAGAGACCCAGTACTTC	CASREGLLKETQYF	-	TRBJ2-5	-	TRBV2
TGTGCCAGCAGAGAGGGGCCGAACAAAGATGAGCAGTTCTTC	CASREGPNKDEQFF	-	TRBJ2-1	-	TRBV11-3
TGTGCCTGGGGGAACGGGGCAGGGAGGAATTCACCCCTCCACTTT	CAWGNGAGRNSPLHF	-	TRBJ1-6	-	TRBV30
TGTGCCAGCAGCCGGGCGGGACCCTCCTACGAGCAGTACTTC	CASSRAGPSYEQYF	-	TRBJ2-7	-	TRBV14
TGCGCCAGCAGCCCGACAGGGGACTCCTACAATGAGCAGTTCTTC	CASSPTGDSYNEQFF	-	TRBJ2-1	TRBD1	TRBV5-1
TGTGCCAGCTCAACAGGAGGGGGCACAGATACGCAGTATTTT	CASSTGGGTDTQYF	-	TRBJ2-3	-	TRBV18
TGTGCCAGCTCACCGCCGGGACTAGGTCGAGAGACCCAGTACTTC	CASSPPGLGRETQYF	-	TRBJ2-5	TRBD2	TRBV18
TGTGCCAGCAGCTTAAAGTTGGCTCATAAAGTCACCGGGGAGCTGTTTTTT	CASSLKLAHKVTGELFF	-	TRBJ2-2	-	TRBV7-8
TGTGCCAGCAGCTTATCACTAGCGGGGACCTTCAATGAGCAGTTCTTC	CASSLSLAGTFNEQFF	-	TRBJ2-1	TRBD2	TRBV7-9
TGTGCCAGCAGCTCCGGATGGACAGGGGACAATGAGCAGTTCTTC	CASSSGWTGDNEQFF	-	TRBJ2-1	TRBD1	TRBV5-4
TGTGCCAGCAGCCGGGGAGGACGCAATAGCAATCAGCCCCAGCATTTT	CASSRGGRNSNQPQHF	-	TRBJ1-5	-	TRBV7-2
TGTGCCAGCAGCCTACGGGACGCACGCTACGAGCAGTACTTC	CASSLRDARYEQYF	-	TRBJ2-7	-	TRBV27
TGTGCCAGCAGCGTAGGAGGGGGCTTGAACACTGAAGCTTTCTTT	CASSVGGGLNTEAFF	-	TRBJ1-1	TRBD1	TRBV9
TGTGCCATCAGTGAGACCCAGATGGCTACCTACGAGCAGTACTTC	CAISETQMATYEQYF	-	TRBJ2-7	-	TRBV10-3
TGTGCCAGCAGCCCTCTCTTAGGGACAGGGAGCTACGAGCAGTACTTC	CASSPLLGTGSYEQYF	once	TRBJ2-7	TRBD1	TRBV14
TGTGCCAGCCAGTCACGGGGGGCGGGCGACGAGCAGTACTTC	CASQSRGAGDEQYF	-	TRBJ2-7	-	TRBV19
TGTGCCAGCAGAGAGACTAGCGGGAGCTACTACGAGCAGTACTTC	CASRETSGSYYEQYF	-	TRBJ2-7	TRBD2	TRBV27
TGCGCCAGCAGCCCCGGTACAGGGGGGTACACCGGGGAGCTGTTTTTT	CASSPGTGGYTGELFF	-	TRBJ2-2	TRBD1	TRBV4-1
TGCGCCAGCAGCTTGGAGGGGAGCACCGGGGAGCTGTTTTTT	CASSLEGSTGELFF	-	TRBJ2-2	-	TRBV5-1
TGTGCCAGCAGAAAGGTCGGGGCAGGGCGGATGAACACTGAAGCTTTCTTT	CASRKVGAGRMNTEAFF	-	TRBJ1-1	-	TRBV28
TGCAGCGTTAGAGGGGGGGTGAACACTGAAGCTTTCTTT	CSVRGGVNTEAFF	-	TRBJ1-1	-	TRBV29-1
TGCGCCAGCAGTTTACCACTAGCGGGCCAAGAGACCCAGTACTTC	CASSLPLAGQETQYF	-	TRBJ2-5	TRBD2	TRBV5-1